This entry lists 26 T cell receptor beta chains sequenced from one sample in a study of T cell changes during pregnancy in multiple sclerosis (dated by TCRdb to the late 2010s). Library preparation used the immunoSEQ multiplex PCR assay. The clones in this table, taken by TCRdb from immuneACCESS, are in-frame only. Not every clone is retained; where verified, under half of the shortfall comes from an unresolved V gene, and the cause of the rest is unknown. The sample contains approximately 59,000 clones, 90% to 95% of them found a single time. The leading ten clones occupy over 1.2% of the sample. This specimen consisted of peripheral blood, obtained in the third trimester of pregnancy. These receptors came from a female donor in good health, enrolled as a control in a pregnancy study.

The chain uses TRBV6-5 and TRBJ1-6, with no clear D. Germline lookup yields CDR1 MNHEY and CDR2 SVGAGI. The CDR3 is 13 residues long. V was shortened by 6 bases and J by 5 bases, with 8 bases between the two germline ends. For the CDR3, the DNA is TGTGCCAGCAGCAGGCCGGATAATTCACCCCTCCACTTT. This sequence encodes CASSRPDNSPLHF.

The rearrangement links TRBV5-1 to TRBJ1-4, with TRBD1 matching 7 bases. With V trimmed by 4 bases and J by 4 bases, 7 bases remained unmatched. The CDR3 sequence is 15 residues long. Germline V gene lookup returns CDR1 SGHRS and CDR2 YFSETQ. This CDR3 reads CASSRGGTDNEKLFF. CDR3 coding DNA: TGCGCCAGCAGCCGGGGCGGGACAGATAATGAAAAACTGTTTTTT.

The J gene is TRBJ1-2, the V gene TRBV6-5; D is possibly TRBD1 (5 bases). There are 15 residues in the CDR3. Trimming removed 0 bases at V and 7 bases at J, with 15 bases between. Per germline, CDR1 MNHEY and CDR2 SVGAGI. The CDR3 DNA sequence: TGTGCCAGCAGTTACTCGACAGTGCCAGTGGTTGGCTACACCTTC. It codes for CASSYSTVPVVGYTF.

This clone was found once. The J gene is TRBJ2-3, the V gene TRBV9; the D gene is possibly TRBD2 (7 bases). The V end lost 4 bases, the J end lost 0 bases, and 15 bases lay between the germline ends. Germline lookup yields CDR1 SGDLS and CDR2 YYNGEE. The CDR3 contains 16 residues. CDR3 sequence reads: CASSPRGATSTDTQYF. The CDR3 DNA reads as TGTGCCAGCAGCCCCCGGGGGGCCACTAGCACAGATACGCAGTATTTT.

Only one count was recorded for this clone. The genes are TRBV10-3 and TRBJ2-2; D remains unclear. Germline V lookup: CDR1 ENHRY, CDR2 SYGVKD. CDR3 size: 14 residues. Trimming stripped 3 bases from V and 1 base from J, with 6 bases between. The CDR3 loop is CAISETQNTGELFF. DNA of the CDR3: TGTGCCATCAGTGAAACTCAGAACACCGGGGAGCTGTTTTTT.

CDR3 residues: CASSQDPTGEGEQAFF. The CDR3, as DNA: TGTGCCAGCAGCCAAGATCCGACAGGGGAAGGGGAGCAAGCTTTCTTT. The chain links TRBV4-2 to TRBJ1-1, with 8 bases that match TRBD1. In germline, CDR1 is LGHNA, CDR2 YNFKEQ. This CDR3 is 16 amino acids long. Trimming cost V 0 bases and J 9 bases; bases outside gene matches: 12.

The rearrangement uses TRBV4-1 and TRBJ2-2, with D unclear. The V end was cut by 4 bases, the J end by 2 bases, with 2 bases between. Germline V gene data show CDR1 as MGHRA and CDR2 as YSYEKL. The CDR3 runs to 12 residues. CDR3 nucleotide sequence: TGCGCCAGCAGCCCTAACACCGGGGAGCTGTTTTTT. This gives the protein CASSPNTGELFF.

The chain combines TRBV4-3 with TRBJ2-3, with 9 bases matching TRBD2. With 0 bases clipped from V and 1 base from J, the junction kept 2 bases outside the gene matches. This CDR3 has 16 residues. From germline, CDR1 is LGHNA and CDR2 YSLEER. CDR3 DNA sequence: TGCGCCAGCAGCCAAGAGGCTAGCGGGGGCACAGATACGCAGTATTTT. This codes for CASSQEASGGTDTQYF.

The chain links TRBV7-9 to TRBJ2-3; 8 positions match TRBD2. The germline CDR1 and CDR2 sequences are SEHNR and FQNEAQ (reference sequence). The J segment lost 0 bases and the V segment lost 5 bases, leaving 7 bases of the junction unmatched. CDR3 length: 16 residues. CDR3 sequence reads: CASSAGGGPSTDTQYF. The CDR3 DNA sequence: TGTGCCAGCAGCGCAGGCGGGGGGCCAAGCACAGATACGCAGTATTTT.

This clone showed up just once. This chain links TRBV7-3 with TRBJ2-3, with TRBD1 identical over 9 bases. Germline V gene data show CDR1 as SGHTA and CDR2 as FQGTGA. With 3 bases clipped from V and 4 bases from J, the junction kept 5 bases outside the gene matches. This CDR3 has 15 residues. CDR3 DNA sequence: TGTGCCAGCAGCTTCCCGGGACAGGGCGCAGATACGCAGTATTTT. Protein sequence: CASSFPGQGADTQYF.

V is TRBV7-3 and J is TRBJ2-3, with TRBD2 matching 8 bases. Per germline, CDR1 SGHTA and CDR2 FQGTGA. V gave up 2 bases and J gave up 3 bases; unmatched junction bases: 4. The CDR3 length is 15 residues. The CDR3 is CASSLGTSRTDTQYF. CDR3 bases: TGTGCCAGCAGCTTAGGGACTAGTAGGACAGATACGCAGTATTTT.

This sequence joins TRBV7-8 and TRBJ1-1; 7 positions agree with TRBD1. The CDR3 extends over 19 amino acids. Germline lookup yields CDR1 SGHVS and CDR2 FQNEAQ. Trimming cost V 0 bases and J 6 bases; bases outside gene matches: 19. For the CDR3, the DNA is TGTGCCAGCAGCTTAGCTCCGGTTCTAGGGGGCTCCTGGGTGTCTGAAGCTTTCTTT. Its protein product is CASSLAPVLGGSWVSEAFF.

V and J are TRBV7-6 and TRBJ2-3; D uncertain. The germline V and J ends were trimmed by 1 base and 0 bases, with 8 bases remaining between them. From germline, CDR1 is SGHVS and CDR2 FNYEAQ. The CDR3 extends over 15 amino acids. CDR3 DNA sequence: TGTGCCAGCAGCTTAGGAACAGCTAGCACAGATACGCAGTATTTT. Translation: CASSLGTASTDTQYF. Looking up the rest from reference TRBV7-6 and TRBJ2-3 gives the full variable domain: GAGVSQSPRYKVTKRGQDVALRCDPISGHVSLYWYRQALGQGPEFLTYFNYEAQQDKSGLPNDRFSAERPEGSISTLTIQRTEQRDSAMYRCASSLGTASTDTQYFGPGTRLTVL.

CDR3 in amino acids: CASSVGGTSGFYEQYF. CDR3 DNA sequence: TGTGCCAGCAGCGTAGGGGGGACTAGCGGGTTCTACGAGCAGTACTTC. The chain combines TRBV9 with TRBJ2-7, with 12 bases fitting TRBD2. The V and J ends lost 0 bases and 3 bases, in that order; junction bases with no gene match: 4. There are 16 residues in the CDR3. Germline V gene data show CDR1 as SGDLS and CDR2 as YYNGEE.

V gene TRBV7-6 combines with J gene TRBJ2-7; 7 bases map to TRBD1. The CDR3 length is 14 residues. The V segment lost 4 bases and the J segment 7 bases; nucleotides outside the gene matches: 10. The germline CDR1 and CDR2 sequences are SGHVS and FNYEAQ. The DNA of the CDR3 is TGTGCCAGCAGCTCCACACAGGGGTCTAGGGAGCAGTACTTC. Translated, it gives CASSSTQGSREQYF.

The V call is TRBV7-9, the J call TRBJ2-3; 15 positions agree with TRBD2. This CDR3 comprises 16 residues. V trimming: 5 bases; J trimming: 5 bases; junction bases outside the gene matches: 5. CDR1 is SEHNR and CDR2 is FQNEAQ in the germline V gene (reference sequence). CDR3: CASSQGLAGGRDTQYF. CDR3 in DNA: TGTGCCAGCAGCCAGGGACTAGCGGGGGGTCGAGATACGCAGTATTTT.

The table lists this clone with a few counts. V and J are TRBV28 and TRBJ2-6; 8 nucleotides match TRBD1. Per the germline V gene, CDR1 is MDHEN and CDR2 is SYDVKM. The CDR3 loop spans 18 amino acids. V lost 4 bases, J lost 2 bases, and 10 bases stayed unmatched. The CDR3 loop is CASSSRQGTTTGANVLTF. The DNA for the CDR3 is TGTGCCAGCAGTTCTCGACAGGGGACGACAACTGGGGCCAACGTCCTGACTTTC.

V and J are TRBV10-3 and TRBJ2-5; TRBD1 might be the D (6 bases). The CDR3 runs to 17 residues. V was cut by 0 bases and J by 2 bases, with 16 bases left in between. The germline gives CDR1 ENHRY, CDR2 SYGVKD. As DNA, the CDR3 is TGTGCCATCAGTGAGTCGACTGGGAGACAGGAACAAGAGACCCAGTACTTC. It specifies CAISESTGRQEQETQYF.

The chain has TRBV4-1 and TRBJ1-2; D is possibly TRBD1 (6 bases). CDR1 MGHRA and CDR2 YSYEKL come from the germline V gene. Trimming left V 5 bases short and J 5 bases short, with 18 bases between. CDR3 length: 15 amino acids. This CDR3 is CASSDYASGVYGYTF. The CDR3 region has the DNA TGCGCCAGCAGCGACTACGCTTCAGGGGTGTATGGCTACACCTTC.

V and J are TRBV7-9 and TRBJ2-7; 8 positions agree with TRBD1. There are 17 residues in the CDR3. Germline trimming cut 0 bases from V and 0 bases from J; bases unmatched to any gene: 7. The germline V gene has CDR1 SEHNR and CDR2 FQNEAQ (reference sequence). CDR3 sequence (DNA): TGTGCCAGCAGCTTAGCCCCTTCAGGGGGCGCCTCCTACGAGCAGTACTTC. This codes for CASSLAPSGGASYEQYF.

The V call is TRBV29-1, the J call TRBJ2-3; TRBD2 aligns across 7 bases. CDR1 SQVTM and CDR2 ANQGSEA come from the germline V gene. Trimming removed 7 bases from V and 1 base from J; junction bases left unmatched: 8. The CDR3 covers 14 residues. CDR3 coding DNA: TGCAGCGCTGGGGACTATAGAGGCACAGATACGCAGTATTTT. This translates into CSAGDYRGTDTQYF.

This chain connects TRBV7-9 to TRBJ1-2, with TRBD1 identical over 7 bases. There are 13 residues in the CDR3. V lost 0 bases and J lost 7; bases outside the gene matches: 2. CDR1 SEHNR and CDR2 FQNEAQ come from the germline V gene (reference sequence). CDR3 in amino acids: CASSLAPGGGYTF. The CDR3 DNA follows: TGTGCCAGCAGCTTAGCGCCAGGGGGTGGCTACACCTTC.

This chain uses TRBV7-6 with TRBJ2-3; 9 positions match TRBD2. Germline trimming cut 11 bases from V and 3 bases from J; bases unmatched to any gene: 15. The CDR3 covers 16 residues. Germline V lookup: CDR1 SGHVS, CDR2 FNYEAQ. CDR3 nucleotide sequence: TGTGCCTCTTTGGCCAGCGGGGGGCGGGTAACAGATACGCAGTATTTT. The encoded protein is CASLASGGRVTDTQYF. Variable domain in full (rest from reference TRBV7-6 and TRBJ2-3): GAGVSQSPRYKVTKRGQDVALRCDPISGHVSLYWYRQALGQGPEFLTYFNYEAQQDKSGLPNDRFSAERPEGSISTLTIQRTEQRDSAMYRCASLASGGRVTDTQYFGPGTRLTVL.

The genes are TRBV6-5 and TRBJ1-5, with D tentatively TRBD1 (5 bases). Germline assignment: CDR1 MNHEY and CDR2 SVGAGI. The CDR3 extends over 13 amino acids. Trimming left V 8 bases short and J 3 bases short, with 11 bases between. The CDR3 sequence is CASRKGINQPQHF. Written as DNA, the CDR3 is TGTGCCAGCCGGAAGGGGATCAATCAGCCCCAGCATTTT.

This sequence joins TRBV29-1 and TRBJ1-1; a possible D gene is TRBD1 (5 bases). Germline V gene lookup returns CDR1 SQVTM and CDR2 ANQGSEA. Trimming stripped 6 bases from V and 10 bases from J, with 15 bases between. CDR3 length: 11 residues. The CDR3 DNA reads as TGCAGCGTGGGAGGGACGGGTCGAGCTTTCTTT. This translates into CSVGGTGRAFF.

The J gene is TRBJ1-1, the V gene TRBV2; D unclear. V shed 6 bases and J shed 4 bases, with 15 bases lying between them. The CDR3 totals 14 residues. CDR1 is SNHLY, CDR2 FYNNEI, per germline. CDR3 region: CASSAHNQVTEAFF. The CDR3 region has the DNA TGTGCCAGCAGCGCCCACAACCAGGTCACTGAAGCTTTCTTT.